This T cell receptor beta chain was profiled in a study of shared clonotypes between healthy human individuals. Generated by immunoSEQ multiplex PCR, the TCRdb table keeps only in-frame clones and is missing some. This sample has some 2,000,000 clones, with nearly 97% found just once. Donors comprised only Caucasian adults living in Nashville, Tennessee. The investigators split CD4+ cells into a CD45RA+ naive subset and a CD45RA-negative memory subset. The CDR3 consists of 16 residues. Per germline, CDR1 SGHAT and CDR2 FQNNGV. The V segment lost 7 bases and the J segment 6 bases; nucleotides outside the gene matches: 14.

Sequenced material: naive CD4+ T cells sorted from blood. Subset specified: CD45RA+ positively selected. This TCR was sampled from a man younger than 35 in good health. This chain joins TRBV11-2 and TRBJ2-5, with 10 bases aligning to TRBD2. As DNA, the CDR3 is TGTGCCAGCACCGAAGGCGGGGCTAGCGGGAGACAGACCCAGTACTTC. Amino acid sequence: CASTEGGASGRQTQYF.